This T cell receptor (beta chain) originates from a study of CD8 T cells in ankylosing spondylitis. The CDR3 length is 16 residues. The junction had 3 bases not matched to a gene; V was cut back by 1 base and J by 0 bases. Germline assignment: CDR1 KGHSH and CDR2 LQKENI. Libraries of TCR beta came from quantitative 5'-RACE with molecular barcodes. A single record per CDR3 protein comes from TCRdb applying MiXCR to the 5' RACE reads. The table lists about 130,000 distinct CDR3 sequences, about 7% of them singletons. This clonotype has more than one count but fewer than ten. The sequence was obtained from a female donor with ankylosing spondylitis or in good health (not recorded which). Specimen: blood, either unsorted or a sorted T cell fraction (not recorded which). The rearrangement uses TRBV18 and TRBJ1-3, with TRBD1 matching 7 bases. CDR3 sequence reads: CASSPRQGRSGNTIYF. In nucleotides, the CDR3 is TGTGCCAGCTCACCACGACAGGGCCGCTCTGGAAACACCATATATTTT. Filled out from reference TRBV18 and TRBJ1-3, the complete variable domain reads NAGVMQNPRHLVRRRGQEARLRCSPMKGHSHVYWYRQLPEEGLKFMVYLQKENIIDESGMPKERFSAEFPKEGPSILRIQQVVRGDSAAYFCASSPRQGRSGNTIYFGEGSWLTVV.